This T cell receptor beta chain emerged from a study of early T cells in non-severe SARS-CoV-2 infection. TCRdb passed the 5' RACE reads through MiXCR, listing each CDR3 protein once. The repertoire includes 55,000 to 75,000 distinct CDR3 sequences, 9% to 10% of them detected once, and roughly 16% sits in the top ten. The sample holds a few counts of this clonotype. The sequence derives from an adult who was a healthcare worker with PCR-confirmed SARS-CoV-2 infection or an uninfected control (not recorded which). The specimen was whole blood, collected at baseline.

In DNA, the CDR3 is TGCAGCGCCAGGACTAGCGGGAAAGGTTCCTACAATGAGCAGTTCTTC. It encodes CSARTSGKGSYNEQFF. The genes are TRBV29-1 and TRBJ2-1, with 12 bases identical to TRBD2. Trimming cost V 7 bases and J 1 base; bases outside gene matches: 8. The CDR3 length is 16 residues. Germline V gene data show CDR1 as SQVTM and CDR2 as ANQGSEA.